The present T cell receptor (beta chain) was sequenced within a study of CD8 T cells in Susac syndrome. Germline CDR1 MNHEY, CDR2 SVGAGI. V dropped 5 bases and J dropped 7; count of bases not matched to a gene: 9. CDR3 length: 14 residues. Controls were healthy donors chosen to match patients in age and sex. TEMRA cells were FACS-enriched, with CD8+ and CD4+ T cells isolated negatively. RNA, at about 0.5 to 1 ug, was reverse transcribed with random hexamers. One entry per CDR3 protein, called by TCRdb with MiXCR from the immunoSEQ multiplex PCR reads. The sample has more than 150,000 distinct CDR3 sequences, around 94% seen once.

The receptor comes from a human donor in good health. Sequenced sample: CD4+ T cells from PBMCs. The rearrangement links TRBV6-5 to TRBJ1-1; 8 nucleotides match TRBD1. The CDR3: CASSDRGGNGEAFF. The CDR3 bases are TGTGCCAGCAGTGACAGGGGCGGGAACGGTGAAGCTTTCTTT.